These T cell receptor beta chains were read from a single sample in a study of response to subunit inactivated influenza vaccine. TCRdb processed the RT-PCR reads anew with MiXCR; each CDR3 protein has one entry. The sample includes about 300,000 distinct CDR3 sequences, roughly 22% seen only once; the top ten take about 9.3%. This sample comprised PBMCs from blood, obtained less than 22 months after vaccination. These receptor sequences come from a man between 50 and 70 years old who received an inactivated influenza vaccine. Both conserved end residues are part of each CDR3. The D gene is left open where the match is weak. Clone size is given for some rows only: seen once, a few or many times, or a class if the clone is expanded.

V gene	clone size	J gene	D gene	CDR3 DNA	CDR3 protein
TRBV20-1	few	TRBJ1-4	.	TGCAGTGCTAGTGCCAGGTCAGGCGTTAATGAAAAACTGTTTTTT	CSASARSGVNEKLFF
TRBV5-1	once	TRBJ2-1	.	TGCGCCAGCAGCTTGAGGGCCTCCGACAATGAGCAGTTCTTC	CASSLRASDNEQFF
TRBV5-5	few	TRBJ2-7	TRBD2	TGTGCCAGCAGCTTGGGACTAGCGCGACAAATTTTCTACGAGCAGTACTTC	CASSLGLARQIFYEQYF
TRBV6-5	.	TRBJ1-2	.	TGTGCCAGCAGTTCGACAGGATATGGTGGCTACACCTTC	CASSSTGYGGYTF
TRBV5-1	many	TRBJ1-4	.	TGCGCCAGCAGCTCAAACGTGGCAACTAATGAAAAACTGTTTTTT	CASSSNVATNEKLFF
TRBV28	few	TRBJ1-1	TRBD1	TGTGCCAGCAGTTTATCTTTGGGACAGAGAGCTTTCTTT	CASSLSLGQRAFF
TRBV28	.	TRBJ1-2	.	TGTGCCAGCAGTTTAGAGCAGACGTATGGCTACACCTTC	CASSLEQTYGYTF
TRBV7-2	.	TRBJ1-1	.	TGTGCCAGCAGCTTAAAATACACTGAAGCTTTCTTT	CASSLKYTEAFF
TRBV20-1	few	TRBJ1-2	.	TGCAGCGCTTCCGTTGGGGGAGTCGACTACACCTTC	CSASVGGVDYTF
TRBV6-5	few	TRBJ1-1	.	TGTGCCAGCAGTTACTCGGGGAATGAAGCTTTCTTT	CASSYSGNEAFF
TRBV5-1	.	TRBJ2-2	TRBD1	TGCGCCAGCAGCCCCCCCGGACAGGGGGCGCGGACCGGGGAGCTGTTTTTT	CASSPPGQGARTGELFF
TRBV3-1	few	TRBJ2-5	TRBD2	TGTGCCAGCAGCTCCACCCCGGGAGGAGGAAAAGAGACCCAGTACTTC	CASSSTPGGGKETQYF
TRBV6-2/TRBV6-3	.	TRBJ1-5	.	TGTGCCAGCAGTTACCGAGTCTCTGGCGATAGCCAGCCCCAGCATTTT	CASSYRVSGDSQPQHF
TRBV7-9	.	TRBJ1-4	TRBD1	TGTGCCAGCAGCTTAGCGGGACAGGGGCGGTTTGAAAAACTGTTTTTT	CASSLAGQGRFEKLFF
TRBV7-2	few	TRBJ1-2	.	TGTGCCAGCAGCGGCAGGGGAAACTATGGCTACACCTTC	CASSGRGNYGYTF
TRBV7-8	.	TRBJ1-6	.	TGTGCCAGCAGCTTGGCGGGAATAAATTCACCCCTCCACTTT	CASSLAGINSPLHF
TRBV12-3/TRBV12-4	many	TRBJ2-1	.	TGTGCCAGCTCCCCTTGGGGGGCAGACAATGAGCAGTTCTTC	CASSPWGADNEQFF
TRBV12-3/TRBV12-4	many	TRBJ1-1	.	TGTGCCAGCAGTTTCAGAGGAGGGACTGAAGCTTTCTTT	CASSFRGGTEAFF
TRBV7-9	.	TRBJ1-1	.	TGTGCCAGCAGCGGACCTCCTGAAGCTTTCTTT	CASSGPPEAFF
TRBV29-1	few	TRBJ1-2	TRBD1	TGCAGCGTCCGGGACAGGGGGCAGGCTAACTATGGCTACACCTTC	CSVRDRGQANYGYTF
TRBV7-3	few	TRBJ2-1	TRBD2	TGTGCCAGCAGCTTAAATCTGGGAGGGATCAAGTTCTTC	CASSLNLGGIKFF
TRBV4-3	.	TRBJ2-5	TRBD1	TGCGCCAGCAGCCAAGAATGGACAGGGAGACAAGAGACCCAGTACTTC	CASSQEWTGRQETQYF
TRBV30	.	TRBJ1-4	.	TGTGCCTGGAGTTCGCCCGGGACTAAACTGTTTTTT	CAWSSPGTKLFF
TRBV5-5	.	TRBJ2-7	TRBD2	TGTGCCAGCAGAAAGGGACTAGCGTTTGAGCAGTACTTC	CASRKGLAFEQYF
TRBV28	.	TRBJ2-5	.	TGTGCCAGCACGGGGGATCGGAAGACCCAGTACTTC	CASTGDRKTQYF
TRBV21-1	.	TRBJ2-3	.	TGTGCCAGCGGCAAAGCGCTTGGTCTCCGGGAGGAAAAGGGCACAGATACGCAGTATTTT	CASGKALGLREEKGTDTQYF
TRBV12-3/TRBV12-4	few	TRBJ2-3	TRBD1	TGTGCCAGCAGTGCTGACAGGGGGGGCTTCTATACGCAGTATTTT	CASSADRGGFYTQYF
TRBV12-3/TRBV12-4	few	TRBJ2-2	TRBD2	TGTGCCAGCAGTTTAAGACTAGCGGTCGCGAACACCGGGGAGCTGTTTTTT	CASSLRLAVANTGELFF
TRBV30	.	TRBJ1-4	.	TGTGCCTGGAGTGTACCCCCCGGGATGCGTGGAAAACTGTTTTTT	CAWSVPPGMRGKLFF
TRBV20-1	few	TRBJ1-2	.	TGCAGTGCTAGAGATCAGTCAGGGGTAGGCTACACCTTC	CSARDQSGVGYTF
TRBV3-1	.	TRBJ1-2	.	TGTGCCAGCAGCCAAGTTGGCAGGGCAGGGTATGGCTACACCTTC	CASSQVGRAGYGYTF
TRBV6-5	few	TRBJ1-6	.	TGTGCCAGCAGTTACGGGGGGGCATTTAATTCACCCCTCCACTTT	CASSYGGAFNSPLHF
TRBV5-1	.	TRBJ1-4	TRBD1	TGCGCCAGCAGCAGATCCGGGACAGGGGTGTGGGCAACTAATGAAAAACTGTTTTTT	CASSRSGTGVWATNEKLFF
TRBV28	.	TRBJ1-1	.	TGTGCCAGCAGTTATACCGGGACTGGGAACACTGAAGCTTTCTTT	CASSYTGTGNTEAFF
TRBV19	few	TRBJ1-1	TRBD1	TGTGCCAGTAGGGACAGGGGGCAGAACACTGAAGCTTTCTTT	CASRDRGQNTEAFF
TRBV5-5	.	TRBJ2-7	TRBD2	TGTGCCAGCAGCCCCGTCGGGAGGAGCTCCTACGAGCAGTACTTC	CASSPVGRSSYEQYF
TRBV7-2	.	TRBJ1-4	TRBD1	TGTGCCAGCAGCTTATTGTCAGGGGGGCGCGTGAAACTGTTTTTT	CASSLLSGGRVKLFF
TRBV20-1	few	TRBJ1-5	.	TGCAGTGCTAGTTCTTCAGGGCACAATCAGCCCCAGCATTTT	CSASSSGHNQPQHF
TRBV15	many	TRBJ2-3	.	TGTGCCACCAGCAGAGGCGGGGGCCTCACAGATACGCAGTATTTT	CATSRGGGLTDTQYF
TRBV5-5	.	TRBJ1-3	.	TGTGCCAGCAGCTTCGGGACTATCTCTGGAAACACCATATATTTT	CASSFGTISGNTIYF
TRBV24-1	.	TRBJ2-6	.	TGTGCCACCAGTGAAAACTCTGGGGCCAACGTCCTGACTTTC	CATSENSGANVLTF
TRBV5-1	.	TRBJ1-4	.	TGCGCCAGCAGCTTCTCAGGACTCCGAGATGAAAAACTGTTTTTT	CASSFSGLRDEKLFF
TRBV20-1	.	TRBJ2-1	TRBD2	TGCAGTGCCCTTAGCGGGACCCTATCCAATGAGCAGTTCTTC	CSALSGTLSNEQFF
TRBV19	few	TRBJ1-1	TRBD1	TGTGCCAGTAGTATCGGACAGGGGGCTTCGGCTGAAGCTTTCTTT	CASSIGQGASAEAFF
TRBV10-3	.	TRBJ2-7	.	TGTGCCATCAGACATGACGACCTGGGGCAGTACTTC	CAIRHDDLGQYF
TRBV12-3/TRBV12-4	.	TRBJ2-4	TRBD1	TGTGCCAGCAGTTGGACAGGCCCAGGCATTCAGTACTTC	CASSWTGPGIQYF
TRBV27	few	TRBJ2-7	.	TGTGCCAGCAGTTTCGGAGTGACCTACGAGCAGTACTTC	CASSFGVTYEQYF
TRBV28	.	TRBJ1-3	.	TGTGCCAGCAGTTTATCGGGACCTTATCCCCGAAACACCATATATTTT	CASSLSGPYPRNTIYF
TRBV28	.	TRBJ1-2	.	TGTGCCAGCAGTCCACGCCCCCACAGGAACTATGGCTACACCTTC	CASSPRPHRNYGYTF
TRBV2	few	TRBJ1-6	.	TGTGCCAGCAGCGCTACAGGTTTCCTCTATAATTCACCCCTCCACTTT	CASSATGFLYNSPLHF
TRBV5-4	.	TRBJ1-2	.	TGTGCCAGCAGCCCTACAGAGAAAAACTATGGCTACACCTTC	CASSPTEKNYGYTF